This T cell receptor beta chain originates from a study of T cells in Graves' hyperthyroidism and ophthalmopathy. Notes on the study in general: Peripheral blood also featured most of the thyroid clonotypes expanded above 0.001.

Germline loops: CDR1 DFQATT, CDR2 SNEGSKA (reference sequence). Trimming at V came to 6 bases and at J to 4 bases, leaving 1 base not matched to a gene. The CDR3 length is 13 residues. Any patient presenting with uncontrolled infection, other autoimmune disease, pregnancy or lactation was left out. PBMCs were derived from around 10 ml fresh peripheral blood. In its sample, this clonotype was seen many times. Its antigen is as yet unknown. Researchers took RNA transcripts and amplified the TCR beta CDR3 regions from them. The HTBI primer set drove a first-round RT-PCR of the TCR CDR3. TCRdb re-derived calls from the multiplex PCR reads in MiXCR, one entry per CDR3 protein. The sample yields some 270,000 distinct CDR3 sequences, approximately 24% seen once.

This chain connects TRBV20-1 to TRBJ2-5, with 14 bases matching TRBD2. This receptor was identified in a woman aged 40 to 50 with Graves' ophthalmopathy. The specimen was blood. DNA of the CDR3: TGCAGTGCGGGACTAGCGGGAGTAGAGACCCAGTACTTC. This codes for CSAGLAGVETQYF.